This T cell receptor beta chain was captured in a study of blood T cell repertoires in COVID-19. Across the whole study: COVID-19 samples from acute and convalescent phases originated in the United States, Italy and Spain. In each case, the material was cDNA or gDNA derived from T cells, B-cell-depleted T cells, or PBMCs.

Unmatched junction bases numbered 8, after V lost 6 bases and J lost 8 bases. The CDR3 sequence is 14 residues long. The V gene's germline CDR1 is PRHDT and CDR2 FYEKMQ (reference sequence). In the authors' workflow: Counts of nucleated cells, estimated from reference gene primer amplification, were obtained. The method was immunoSEQ multiplex PCR; TCRdb's version includes in-frame clones alone and lacks a portion of them. That table supplies the V and J calls and clone size; D and trimming were determined from the DNA. The sample lists 250,000 or so clones, roughly 89% occurring once. Sequencing input: peripheral blood. This chain uses TRBV13 with TRBJ2-4, with 9 bases matching TRBD2. The source is a woman aged 40 to 49 who had recovered from COVID-19. The CDR3 reads CASSSGLASDIQYF. The CDR3 coding sequence is TGTGCCAGCAGTTCGGGACTAGCCAGTGACATTCAGTACTTC.